Listed below are T cell receptor beta chains from one sample, sequenced in a study of cytomegalovirus exposure and HLA in healthy donors. Method: immunoSEQ multiplex PCR; TCRdb's copy keeps in-frame clones and lacks some. Among fewer than 110,000 clones listed, around 80% were seen once. Sample: PBMCs. The receptors here all came from a man between 25 and 39 years old in good health and CMV-seropositive. CDR3s include the opening cysteine and the closing phenylalanine or tryptophan. A D gene is named only where the DNA matches it firmly. Expanded clones are given a class, and other clones once, few, many or no size at all.

>once|TRBD1|TRBV5-1|TRBJ2-7
CASSLYPAGGYEQYF
TGCGCCAGCAGCTTGTATCCCGCAGGGGGCTACGAGCAGTACTTC
>-|-|TRBV30|TRBJ2-6
CAERQAGANVLTF
TGTGCCGAACGACAGGCTGGGGCCAACGTCCTGACTTTC
>-|-|TRBV7-9|TRBJ2-7
CASSLAGANEQYF
TGTGCCAGCAGCTTAGCAGGGGCAAACGAGCAGTACTTC
>-|-|TRBV30|TRBJ2-3
CAWSRLTDTQYF
TGTGCCTGGTCCCGGTTGACAGATACGCAGTATTTT
>few|-|TRBV29-1|TRBJ1-1
CSALGLRETEAFF
TGCAGCGCATTGGGCCTGAGGGAGACTGAAGCTTTCTTT
>-|-|TRBV9|TRBJ1-5
CASSRGGATRQPQHF
TGTGCCAGCAGCCGAGGGGGGGCAACCCGTCAGCCCCAGCATTTT
>-|TRBD1|TRBV6-5|TRBJ1-1
CASSRQGTTEAFF
TGTGCCAGCAGTCGACAGGGGACCACTGAAGCTTTCTTT
>-|-|TRBV7-6|TRBJ2-3
CASSLDIGDTQYF
TGTGCCAGCAGCTTAGACATTGGAGATACGCAGTATTTT
>-|-|TRBV18|TRBJ1-5
CASSPGATNQPQHF
TGTGCCAGCTCACCGGGAGCTACTAATCAGCCCCAGCATTTT
>-|TRBD1|TRBV2|TRBJ1-5
CASRGQGSQPQHF
TGTGCCAGCAGGGGACAGGGAAGTCAGCCCCAGCATTTT
>few|-|TRBV5-1|TRBJ2-3
CASSLYAGMGTDTQYF
TGCGCCAGCAGCTTGTATGCAGGGATGGGCACAGATACGCAGTATTTT
>-|TRBD1|TRBV9|TRBJ1-1
CASSRWGDRPMNTEAFF
TGTGCCAGCAGCCGCTGGGGGGACAGGCCCATGAACACTGAAGCTTTCTTT
>-|-|TRBV6-1|TRBJ1-1
CASSVGLNTEAFF
TGTGCCAGCAGTGTGGGGCTGAACACTGAAGCTTTCTTT
>-|-|TRBV6-4|TRBJ2-2
CASTPGGDTGELFF
TGTGCCAGCACTCCGGGGGGCGACACCGGGGAGCTGTTTTTT
>-|-|TRBV10-3|TRBJ1-2
CAISKGGVNYGYTF
TGTGCCATCAGTAAGGGAGGAGTTAACTATGGCTACACCTTC
>-|-|TRBV14|TRBJ1-1
CASSQQGYTEAFF
TGTGCCAGCAGCCAACAGGGGTACACTGAAGCTTTCTTT
>-|-|TRBV5-5|TRBJ1-2
CASSRETGYGYTF
TGTGCCAGCAGCCGAGAGACAGGATATGGCTACACCTTC
>-|-|TRBV9|TRBJ1-2
CASGSSGGSPNYGYTF
TGTGCCAGCGGTTCATCGGGGGGATCCCCTAACTATGGCTACACCTTC
>once|-|TRBV30|TRBJ1-6
CAWSVQGYNSPLHF
TGTGCCTGGAGTGTACAGGGTTATAATTCACCCCTCCACTTT
>-|-|TRBV5-1|TRBJ1-2
CASSWGRVLNYGYTF
TGCGCCAGCAGCTGGGGGAGGGTCCTTAACTATGGCTACACCTTC
>-|-|TRBV7-3|TRBJ2-5
CAPCLVKETQYF
TGTGCCCCATGTCTAGTTAAGGAGACCCAGTACTTC
>-|-|TRBV5-4|TRBJ2-1
CASSSETGSPYNEQFF
TGTGCCAGCAGCTCGGAAACAGGGAGCCCCTACAATGAGCAGTTCTTC
>-|-|TRBV10-3|TRBJ2-1
CAIARSEDNEQFF
TGTGCCATCGCGAGATCGGAGGACAATGAGCAGTTCTTC
>-|TRBD1|TRBV7-2|TRBJ2-7
CASSRASDRGPYEQYF
TGTGCCAGCAGCCGAGCCTCGGACAGGGGTCCCTACGAGCAGTACTTC
>-|-|TRBV29-1|TRBJ1-1
CSVAPGEGRAFF
TGCAGCGTTGCACCAGGGGAGGGCAGGGCTTTCTTT
>-|TRBD2|TRBV5-4|TRBJ2-5
CASSQGKSGGEQETQYF
TGTGCCAGCAGCCAGGGGAAAAGCGGGGGCGAACAAGAGACCCAGTACTTC
>-|TRBD1|TRBV19|TRBJ2-2
CASSMPGQGYTGELFF
TGTGCCAGTAGTATGCCGGGACAGGGCTACACCGGGGAGCTGTTTTTT
>once|TRBD1|TRBV25-1|TRBJ1-1
CASSKTGTGGTEAFF
TGTGCCAGCAGTAAAACCGGGACAGGGGGCACTGAAGCTTTCTTT
>-|-|TRBV18|TRBJ2-5
CASSPSRSAETQYF
TGTGCCAGCTCACCAAGTCGAAGTGCGGAGACCCAGTACTTC
>-|TRBD1|TRBV7-2|TRBJ1-3
CASSPQGDNGNTIYF
TGTGCCAGCAGCCCACAGGGGGATAATGGAAACACCATATATTTT
>-|-|TRBV5-1|TRBJ2-2
CASSQGQNTGELFF
TGCGCCAGCAGCCAGGGACAGAACACCGGGGAGCTGTTTTTT
>-|-|TRBV2|TRBJ1-2
CATKETALIGGYTF
TGTGCCACGAAAGAGACAGCCCTAATAGGTGGCTACACCTTC
>-|TRBD2|TRBV30|TRBJ2-2
CAWSVWNGGVSGELFF
TGTGCCTGGAGTGTATGGAACGGGGGGGTCTCCGGGGAGCTGTTTTTT
>-|-|TRBV4-1|TRBJ1-5
CASSQDKAVNWPQHF
TGCGCCAGCAGCCAAGATAAGGCGGTTAACTGGCCCCAGCATTTT
>-|-|TRBV19|TRBJ2-2
CASSPRLVTGELFF
TGTGCCAGTAGTCCGCGCCTAGTTACCGGGGAGCTGTTTTTT
>once|TRBD1|TRBV6-5|TRBJ1-6
CASSSTGDASPLHF
TGTGCCAGCAGTTCGACAGGGGATGCTTCACCCCTCCACTTT
>-|-|TRBV21-1|TRBJ2-5
CASPSGTEYF
TGTGCCAGCCCTTCCGGGACAGAGTACTTC
>-|TRBD2|TRBV7-6|TRBJ2-2
CASSSRGGGTGELFF
TGTGCCAGCAGCTCCCGGGGGGGCGGCACCGGGGAGCTGTTTTTT
>once|TRBD1|TRBV9|TRBJ2-3
CASSVVGQADTQYF
TGTGCCAGCAGCGTCGTGGGACAGGCAGATACGCAGTATTTT
>-|TRBD1|TRBV9|TRBJ1-1
CASSVAGTGGNTEAFF
TGTGCCAGCAGCGTAGCCGGAACAGGGGGGAACACTGAAGCTTTCTTT
>-|-|TRBV2|TRBJ1-5
CASKGQGNQPQHF
TGTGCCAGCAAAGGTCAGGGCAATCAGCCCCAGCATTTT
>-|TRBD1|TRBV6-6|TRBJ1-1
CASSTGDRGEAFF
TGTGCCAGTTCGACAGGGGATAGGGGTGAAGCTTTCTTT
>-|-|TRBV6-1|TRBJ1-4
CASRLGGNEKLFF
TGTGCCAGCAGGCTCGGGGGTAATGAAAAACTGTTTTTT
>-|-|TRBV5-1|TRBJ1-1
CASSLGTGTMNTEAFF
TGCGCCAGCAGCTTGGGTACAGGCACTATGAACACTGAAGCTTTCTTT